Sequencing of this TCR beta chain was carried out in a study of radiotherapy plus CTLA-4 blockade in lung cancer. Sequenced by immunoSEQ multiplex PCR; TCRdb stores in-frame clones only, minus some. In the table there are tens of thousands of clones, 78% of which are singletons. CDR1 and CDR2 from the germline V gene are SQVTM and ANQGSEA. With V trimmed by 2 bases and J by 6 bases, 12 bases remained unmatched. The CDR3 covers 15 residues. The sequence was collected from a human donor with non-small cell lung cancer who had a partial response to radiotherapy plus ipilimumab. Some clones in this sample may be carry-over from other donors' samples. Sequencing was performed on peripheral blood, taken from a patient treated with radiotherapy plus ipilimumab. The V gene is TRBV29-1, the J gene TRBJ2-5; 7 bases fit TRBD1. The CDR3 region has the DNA TGCAGCGTTGAAAACGTAGGGGGCGCCCGGCAGACCCAGTACTTC. Translation: CSVENVGGARQTQYF. Together with reference TRBV29-1 and TRBJ2-5, the CDR3 gives the full variable domain: SAVISQKPSRDICQRGTSLTIQCQVDSQVTMMFWYRQQPGQSLTLIATANQGSEATYESGFVIDKFPISRPNLTFSTLTVSNMSPEDSSIYLCSVENVGGARQTQYFGPGTRLLVL.